These 22 T cell receptor beta chains were all obtained from the same sample, sequenced in a study of blood T cell repertoires in COVID-19. The table came from immunoSEQ multiplex PCR; TCRdb's copy has only in-frame clones and leaves some out. The sample holds a few hundred thousand clones; less than 90% are singletons and the top ten take about 5%. Sequenced sample: PBMCs or T cells enriched from blood (not recorded which). The receptors come from a woman in her forties or fifties who had recovered from COVID-19.

CDR3 region: CASSQEASGGVRTGELFF. DNA for the CDR3: TGTGCCAGCAGCCAAGAGGCTAGCGGGGGGGTGCGGACCGGGGAGCTGTTTTTT. The J gene is TRBJ2-2, the V gene TRBV4-2; 12 bases match TRBD2. The J segment lost 5 bases and the V segment lost 0 bases, leaving 7 bases of the junction unmatched. Germline V gives CDR1 LGHNA, CDR2 YNFKEQ. The length of the CDR3 is 18 residues.

The rearrangement links TRBV6-2 or TRBV6-3 to TRBJ2-3; 11 nucleotides agree with TRBD2. The CDR3 sequence is 18 residues long. Germline V gene data show CDR1 as MNHEY and CDR2 as SVGEGT. V shed 0 bases, J shed 5 bases, and the junction held 10 bases outside the gene matches. The CDR3 bases are TGTGCCAGCAGTTACTCGAAGACTAGCGGGATTTCAAGAGATACGCAGTATTTT. It encodes CASSYSKTSGISRDTQYF.

The DNA for the CDR3 is TGTGCCAGCAGTGAAATCCAGGGCTATGGCTACACCTTC. It is translated as CASSEIQGYGYTF. The chain combines TRBV6-1 with TRBJ1-2, with a weak D call TRBD1 (5 bases). Germline assignment: CDR1 MNHNS and CDR2 SASEGT. Trimming cost V 2 bases and J 4 bases, with 8 bases left between them. This CDR3 region has 13 residues.

The count of this clone is one. The chain links TRBV7-3 to TRBJ2-3, with TRBD2 identical over 8 bases. Germline V CDR1 and CDR2: SGHTA, FQGTGA. J gave up 8 bases and V 6 bases, and 13 bases lay outside the gene matches. This CDR3 comprises 15 residues. The DNA of the CDR3 is TGTGCCAGCAGGTTGGGAGCGGGGGACCTTGGTACGCAGTATTTT. Residues: CASRLGAGDLGTQYF. The complete variable domain, with remaining parts taken from reference TRBV7-3 and TRBJ2-3, reads GAGVSQTPSNKVTEKGKYVELRCDPISGHTALYWYRQSLGQGPEFLIYFQGTGAADDSGLPNDRFFAVRPEGSVSTLKIQRTERGDSAVYLCASRLGAGDLGTQYFGPGTRLTVL.

The V call is TRBV5-1, the J call TRBJ1-1, with D tentatively TRBD1 (5 bases). Trimming shortened V by 4 bases and J by 1 base, and 14 bases separated the two germline ends. This CDR3 contains 15 residues. The germline gives CDR1 SGHRS, CDR2 YFSETQ. The CDR3 reads CASSTNTGSNTEAFF. The CDR3 bases are TGCGCCAGCAGCACAAATACAGGCTCGAACACTGAAGCTTTCTTT.

This clone was counted once. V gene TRBV7-7 combines with J gene TRBJ2-1, with 10 positions matching TRBD2. V was clipped by 1 base and J by 8 bases; unmatched bases: 5. Germline CDR1 and CDR2: SSHAT and FNYEAQ (reference sequence). This CDR3 has 15 residues. The CDR3 reads CASSLEAGGPHEQFF. The CDR3, as DNA: TGTGCCAGCAGCTTAGAAGCGGGAGGGCCTCATGAGCAGTTCTTC.

As concerns this clone: Additional DNA sequences in this sample encode the identical CDR3. The rearrangement links TRBV6-1 to TRBJ1-2; unclear D gene. Germline CDR1 is MNHNS and CDR2 is SASEGT. The CDR3 spans 12 residues. Trimming stripped 2 bases from V and 5 bases from J, with 6 bases between. CDR3 protein: CASSERGYGYTF. The DNA of the CDR3 is TGTGCCAGCAGTGAACGGGGATATGGCTACACCTTC.

The chain combines TRBV4-1 with TRBJ1-2, with D perhaps TRBD1 (6 bases). The CDR3 contains 12 residues. The germline V gene has CDR1 MGHRA and CDR2 YSYEKL. V was trimmed by 4 bases and J by 8 bases, leaving 11 bases between them. Written as DNA, the CDR3 is TGCGCCAGCAGCCGATCAGGGGACGGCTACACCTTC. It is translated as CASSRSGDGYTF.

The chain couples TRBV6-5 to TRBJ1-4; TRBD1 agrees at 7 bases. The ends lost 6 bases at V and 3 bases at J; junction bases unmatched: 7. This CDR3 has 15 amino acids. Looked up from germline, CDR1 is MNHEY and CDR2 is SVGAGI. CDR3 DNA: TGTGCCAGCAGAAGCCTAGGGGGCGCTAATGAAAAACTGTTTTTT. It yields the protein CASRSLGGANEKLFF.

The CDR3 DNA follows: TGTGCCAGCAGCTTGAGGGCAGGCTACACTGAAGCTTTCTTT. This encodes CASSLRAGYTEAFF. The V and J genes are TRBV11-1 and TRBJ1-1, with D unclear. With 3 bases removed from V and 3 bases from J, the gap between germline ends came to 11 bases. From germline, CDR1 is SGHAT and CDR2 FQDESV (reference sequence). The CDR3 sequence is 14 residues long.

This sequence joins TRBV5-1 and TRBJ1-2, with a weak D call TRBD1 (5 bases). The CDR3 spans 15 residues. Germline CDR1 and CDR2: SGHRS and YFSETQ. Trimming pared 6 bases from V and 4 bases from J, leaving 19 bases between. Here the CDR3 DNA reads TGCGCCAGCAAACAAGGGCAGGGCTTTTTCTATGGCTACACCTTC. Translation gives CASKQGQGFFYGYTF.

V and J are TRBV28 and TRBJ2-5, with 11 bases aligning to TRBD2. Per germline, CDR1 MDHEN and CDR2 SYDVKM. The CDR3 loop spans 15 amino acids. With 7 bases clipped from V and 5 bases from J, the junction kept 9 bases outside the gene matches. CDR3: CASNLSGGAEETQYF. In DNA form, the CDR3 reads TGTGCCAGCAACCTTAGCGGGGGGGCGGAGGAGACCCAGTACTTC. Drawing the rest from reference TRBV28 and TRBJ2-5, the complete variable domain is DVKVTQSSRYLVKRTGEKVFLECVQDMDHENMFWYRQDPGLGLRLIYFSYDVKMKEKGDIPEGYSVSREKKERFSLILESASTNQTSMYLCASNLSGGAEETQYFGPGTRLLVL.

CDR3: CAWKWGGGGEQYF. The CDR3, as DNA: TGTGCCTGGAAGTGGGGGGGCGGGGGAGAGCAGTACTTC. The chain is built from TRBV30 and TRBJ2-7, with D perhaps matching TRBD2 (7 bases). Germline V lookup: CDR1 GTSNPN, CDR2 SVGIG (reference sequence). The CDR3 is made up of 13 amino acids. V was shortened by 4 bases and J by 7 bases, with 17 bases between the two germline ends. Together with reference TRBV30 and TRBJ2-7, the CDR3 gives the full variable domain: SQTIHQWPATLVQPVGSPLSLECTVEGTSNPNLYWYRQAAGRGLQLLFYSVGIGQISSEVPQNLSASRPQDRQFILSSKKLLLSDSGFYLCAWKWGGGGEQYFGPGTRLTVT.

This rearrangement joins TRBV7-2 to TRBJ1-1; the D gene is possibly TRBD1 (6 bases). The V gene lost 6 bases and the J gene lost 1 base, with 27 bases spanning the gap. Germline CDR1 SGHTA, CDR2 FQGNSA. The CDR3 is made up of 19 amino acids. The CDR3 protein is CASRNLWAEPTGSNTEAFF. The DNA of the CDR3 is TGTGCCAGCAGAAACCTGTGGGCCGAACCTACAGGGTCGAACACTGAAGCTTTCTTT.

The chain links TRBV29-1 to TRBJ2-4; D is possibly TRBD1 (6 bases). Germline CDR1 reads SQVTM; CDR2 reads ANQGSEA. The CDR3 totals 18 residues. The V and J ends lost 1 base and 4 bases respectively, with 23 bases between them. The CDR3 loop is CSVEVRAGAMALKNIQYF. CDR3 nucleotide sequence: TGCAGCGTTGAAGTTCGTGCAGGGGCGATGGCTCTTAAAAACATTCAGTACTTC.

The CDR3, as DNA: TGTGCCAGCAGTTTCACGGGTGGGTTATACAATGAGCAGTTCTTC. This gives the protein CASSFTGGLYNEQFF. The chain uses TRBV28 and TRBJ2-1; D is unclear. V was pared by 3 bases and J by 4 bases, with 13 bases between. Germline V gene lookup returns CDR1 MDHEN and CDR2 SYDVKM. This CDR3 has 15 amino acids.

In this sample, this clone turned up a few times. The chain employs TRBV14 and TRBJ2-1; weak D call: TRBD2 (6 bases). Germline V CDR1 and CDR2: SGHDN, FVKESK. V dropped 6 bases and J dropped 0 bases, with 12 bases sitting between them. This CDR3 contains 15 residues. CDR3 in amino acids: CASSRLASSYNEQFF. DNA for the CDR3: TGTGCCAGCAGTAGGCTAGCGAGCTCCTACAATGAGCAGTTCTTC.

The genes are TRBV20-1 and TRBJ1-1; D is possibly TRBD1 (5 bases). This CDR3 has 14 residues. Germline V gene lookup returns CDR1 DFQATT and CDR2 SNEGSKA (reference sequence). Trimming cost V 3 bases and J 1 base, with 12 bases left between them. The CDR3 DNA sequence: TGCAGTGCTAGTCTGGGGCAGGGGAACACTGAAGCTTTCTTT. It specifies CSASLGQGNTEAFF.

The chain combines TRBV11-3 with TRBJ2-1; 7 nucleotides line up with TRBD2. The ends lost 4 bases at V and 8 bases at J; junction bases unmatched: 14. The CDR3 loop spans 16 amino acids. Germline V gives CDR1 SGHNT, CDR2 YENEEA. The CDR3 region is CASSYGLVGNRDEQFF. The CDR3 DNA sequence: TGTGCCAGCAGCTACGGACTAGTCGGCAATCGGGATGAGCAGTTCTTC.

J is TRBJ1-2 and V is TRBV5-6, with D uncertain. With 0 bases removed from V and 2 bases from J, the gap between germline ends came to 8 bases. The CDR3 contains 14 residues. CDR1 is SGHDT, CDR2 YYEEEE, per germline. The CDR3 DNA is TGTGCCAGCAGCTTGGCGGGGAGAAACTATGGCTACACCTTC. The encoded protein is CASSLAGRNYGYTF. The whole variable domain, remainder taken from reference TRBV5-6 and TRBJ1-2, is DAGVTQSPTHLIKTRGQQVTLRCSPKSGHDTVSWYQQALGQGPQFIFQYYEEEERQRGNFPDRFSGHQFPNYSSELNVNALLLGDSALYLCASSLAGRNYGYTFGSGTRLTVV.

This rearrangement joins TRBV15 to TRBJ1-2; 7 positions agree with TRBD1. The germline gives CDR1 LNHNV, CDR2 YYDKDF (reference sequence). The ends lost 4 bases at V and 7 bases at J; junction bases unmatched: 3. The CDR3 spans 12 residues. CDR3 DNA: TGTGCCACCAGCAAGAACAGGGGTGGCTACACCTTC. It codes for CATSKNRGGYTF. Together with reference TRBV15 and TRBJ1-2, the CDR3 gives the full variable domain: DAMVIQNPRYQVTQFGKPVTLSCSQTLNHNVMYWYQQKSSQAPKLLFHYYDKDFNNEADTPDNFQSRRPNTSFCFLDIRSPGLGDTAMYLCATSKNRGGYTFGSGTRLTVV.

The chain carries TRBV7-9 and TRBJ1-4; D possibly corresponds to TRBD1 (6 bases). The CDR3 extends over 14 amino acids. The V gene's germline CDR1 is SEHNR and CDR2 FQNEAQ (reference sequence). With 1 base removed from V and 5 bases from J, the gap between germline ends came to 8 bases. In nucleotides, the CDR3 is TGTGCCAGCAGCTTAGGACAGGCAAATGAAAAACTGTTTTTT. Translated: CASSLGQANEKLFF.